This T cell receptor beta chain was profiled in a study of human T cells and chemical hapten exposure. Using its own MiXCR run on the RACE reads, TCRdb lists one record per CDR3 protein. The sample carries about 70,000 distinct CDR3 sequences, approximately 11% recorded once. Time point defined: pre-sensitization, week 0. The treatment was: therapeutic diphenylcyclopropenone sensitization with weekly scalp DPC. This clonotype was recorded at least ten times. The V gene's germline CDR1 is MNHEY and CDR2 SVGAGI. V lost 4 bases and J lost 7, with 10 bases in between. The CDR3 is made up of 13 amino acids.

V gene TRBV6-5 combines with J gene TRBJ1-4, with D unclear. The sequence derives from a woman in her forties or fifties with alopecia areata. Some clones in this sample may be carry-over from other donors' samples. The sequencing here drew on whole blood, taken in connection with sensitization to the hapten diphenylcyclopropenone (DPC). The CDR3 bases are TGTGCCAGCAGTTCTATAGTTGGTGAAAAACTGTTTTTT. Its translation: CASSSIVGEKLFF.